Listed below are T cell receptor beta chains from one sample, sequenced in a study of T cell responses to AZD1222 COVID-19 vaccine. The repertoire was sequenced with immunoSEQ multiplex PCR; TCRdb's copy has only in-frame clones and lacks some. This sample has 100,000 to 150,000 clones, with roughly 92% found just once. This specimen consisted of peripheral blood, obtained 28 days after the second AZD1222 dose. These receptors all come from an adult who received the AZD1222 COVID-19 vaccine. CDR3s include the opening cysteine and the closing phenylalanine or tryptophan. The order of the fields is J gene, V gene, CDR3 protein.

J gene: TRBJ2-1
V gene: TRBV10-3
CDR3 protein: CAISLRLAGDHNEQFF

J gene: TRBJ2-7
V gene: TRBV7-2
CDR3 protein: CASSKRDRRYEQYF

J gene: TRBJ2-5
V gene: TRBV10-3
CDR3 protein: CAISEALAGVETQYF

J gene: TRBJ2-1
V gene: TRBV21-1
CDR3 protein: CASPRDFSYNEQFF

J gene: TRBJ1-5
V gene: TRBV27
CDR3 protein: CASSAGPSGGAGQPQHF

J gene: TRBJ1-1
V gene: TRBV30
CDR3 protein: CAWSDGEGQVNTEAFF

J gene: TRBJ1-6
V gene: TRBV28
CDR3 protein: CASSFVARNNSPLHF

J gene: TRBJ2-2
V gene: TRBV3-1/TRBV3-2
CDR3 protein: CASSPLDMDTGELFF

J gene: TRBJ1-6
V gene: TRBV11-2
CDR3 protein: CASSLGVGARSPLHF

J gene: TRBJ2-3
V gene: TRBV15
CDR3 protein: CATSRGTGSTDTQYF

J gene: TRBJ2-5
V gene: TRBV6-2/TRBV6-3
CDR3 protein: CASSDPPRGQETQYF

J gene: TRBJ1-2
V gene: TRBV9
CDR3 protein: CASSVGTGGWRNYGYTF

J gene: TRBJ2-7
V gene: TRBV10-3
CDR3 protein: CAPKEGPLKRGPTTYEQYF

J gene: TRBJ1-5
V gene: TRBV2
CDR3 protein: CASSPDGKNQPQHF

J gene: TRBJ2-7
V gene: TRBV7-8
CDR3 protein: CASSITRDRAYEQYF

J gene: TRBJ1-2
V gene: TRBV5-1
CDR3 protein: CASSQGAGGYTF

J gene: TRBJ1-2
V gene: TRBV19
CDR3 protein: CASRGNGYTF

J gene: TRBJ1-3
V gene: TRBV6-5
CDR3 protein: CASSRGQGAGNTIYF

J gene: TRBJ1-6
V gene: TRBV30
CDR3 protein: CAWKIGTGNSRSPLHF

J gene: TRBJ2-1
V gene: TRBV7-6
CDR3 protein: CASSSPLAKKNEQFF

J gene: TRBJ2-3
V gene: TRBV30
CDR3 protein: CAWSVSGTGGDTQYF

J gene: TRBJ1-2
V gene: TRBV20-1
CDR3 protein: CSASSGPVAGYTF

J gene: TRBJ1-1
V gene: TRBV5-4
CDR3 protein: CASSSGTPNTEAFF

J gene: TRBJ2-7
V gene: TRBV29-1
CDR3 protein: CSVSSGAYEQYF

J gene: TRBJ1-3
V gene: TRBV7-9
CDR3 protein: CASSSLPGGANGNTIYF

J gene: TRBJ2-3
V gene: TRBV7-2
CDR3 protein: CASSPPGPLQSDTQYF

J gene: TRBJ1-5
V gene: TRBV28
CDR3 protein: CASRTGGGQPQHF

J gene: TRBJ2-5
V gene: TRBV7-2
CDR3 protein: CASSQPGGRETQYF

J gene: TRBJ1-1
V gene: TRBV30
CDR3 protein: CALRGTNTEAFF

J gene: TRBJ2-4
V gene: TRBV27
CDR3 protein: CASSIQPRGQAKNIQYF

J gene: TRBJ1-2
V gene: TRBV19
CDR3 protein: CASSIPGTGVGYTF

J gene: TRBJ2-5
V gene: TRBV7-3
CDR3 protein: CASSLGLGQETQYF

J gene: TRBJ1-1
V gene: TRBV7-2
CDR3 protein: CASSLFETNEAFF

J gene: TRBJ1-1
V gene: TRBV19
CDR3 protein: CASSPRQGLGTEAFF

J gene: TRBJ2-7
V gene: TRBV27
CDR3 protein: CASSPTTAGAGEQYF

J gene: TRBJ2-1
V gene: TRBV19
CDR3 protein: CASSTRGGDTREQFF

J gene: TRBJ1-1
V gene: TRBV7-9
CDR3 protein: CASSTQTVNTEAFF

J gene: TRBJ1-1
V gene: TRBV29-1
CDR3 protein: CSVVGRANTEAFF

J gene: TRBJ2-1
V gene: TRBV3-1/TRBV3-2
CDR3 protein: CASSQGLSNEQFF

J gene: TRBJ2-7
V gene: TRBV7-9
CDR3 protein: CASSLGAGPVYEQYF

J gene: TRBJ2-3
V gene: TRBV5-1
CDR3 protein: CASSWKSSDTQYF

J gene: TRBJ1-4
V gene: TRBV5-1
CDR3 protein: CASSPGQGREKLFF

J gene: TRBJ1-5
V gene: TRBV9
CDR3 protein: CASSEGGSAHQPQHF

J gene: TRBJ1-5
V gene: TRBV27
CDR3 protein: CASSFQGADQPQHF

J gene: TRBJ2-1
V gene: TRBV19
CDR3 protein: CAPEGLAGEGEQFF

J gene: TRBJ2-7
V gene: TRBV7-2
CDR3 protein: CASSLAQGRSDEQYF

J gene: TRBJ2-3
V gene: TRBV7-2
CDR3 protein: CASSLGSSGGTDTQYF

J gene: TRBJ2-7
V gene: TRBV28
CDR3 protein: CASSRPGMSSYEQYF

J gene: TRBJ1-4
V gene: TRBV7-2
CDR3 protein: CASSSGQGNEKLFF

J gene: TRBJ1-2
V gene: TRBV9
CDR3 protein: CASSSRGLYGYTF

J gene: TRBJ1-2
V gene: TRBV28
CDR3 protein: CASSLGTVYGYTF

J gene: TRBJ2-2
V gene: TRBV5-1
CDR3 protein: CASNGAGGTGELFF